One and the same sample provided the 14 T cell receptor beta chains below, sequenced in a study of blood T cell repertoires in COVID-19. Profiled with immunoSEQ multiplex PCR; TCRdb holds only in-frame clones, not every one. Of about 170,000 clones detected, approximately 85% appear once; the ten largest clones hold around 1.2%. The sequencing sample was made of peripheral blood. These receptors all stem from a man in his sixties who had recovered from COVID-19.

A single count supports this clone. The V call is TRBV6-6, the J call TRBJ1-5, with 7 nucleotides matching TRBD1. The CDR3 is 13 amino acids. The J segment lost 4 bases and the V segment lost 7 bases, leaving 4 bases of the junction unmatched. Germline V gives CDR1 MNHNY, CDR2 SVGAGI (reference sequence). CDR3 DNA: TGTGCCAGCACCCTACAGGGGAATCAGCCCCAGCATTTT. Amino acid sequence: CASTLQGNQPQHF.

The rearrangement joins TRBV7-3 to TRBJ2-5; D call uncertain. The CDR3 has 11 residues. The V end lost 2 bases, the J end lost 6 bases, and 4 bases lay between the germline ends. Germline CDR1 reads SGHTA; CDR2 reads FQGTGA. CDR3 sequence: CASSLGQTQYF. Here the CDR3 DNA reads TGTGCCAGCAGCTTAGGCCAGACCCAGTACTTC.

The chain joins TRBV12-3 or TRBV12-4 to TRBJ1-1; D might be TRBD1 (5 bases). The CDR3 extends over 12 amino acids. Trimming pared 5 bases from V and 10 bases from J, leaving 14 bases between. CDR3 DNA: TGTGCCAGCAGTGGGGCCTCTTTGCGAGCTTTCTTT. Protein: CASSGASLRAFF.

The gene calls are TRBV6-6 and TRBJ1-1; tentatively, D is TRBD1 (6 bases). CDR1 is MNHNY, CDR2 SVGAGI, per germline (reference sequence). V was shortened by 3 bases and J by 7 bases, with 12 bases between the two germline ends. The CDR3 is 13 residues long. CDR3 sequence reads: CASSYRDNYEAFF. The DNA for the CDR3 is TGTGCCAGCAGTTATAGGGACAATTATGAAGCTTTCTTT.

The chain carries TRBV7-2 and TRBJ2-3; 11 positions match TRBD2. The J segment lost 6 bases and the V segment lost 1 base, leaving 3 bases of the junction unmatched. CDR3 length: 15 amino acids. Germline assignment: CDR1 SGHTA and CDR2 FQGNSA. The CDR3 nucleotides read TGTGCCAGCAGCTTAGTAGCGGGGGGGCTTGATACGCAGTATTTT. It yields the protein CASSLVAGGLDTQYF.

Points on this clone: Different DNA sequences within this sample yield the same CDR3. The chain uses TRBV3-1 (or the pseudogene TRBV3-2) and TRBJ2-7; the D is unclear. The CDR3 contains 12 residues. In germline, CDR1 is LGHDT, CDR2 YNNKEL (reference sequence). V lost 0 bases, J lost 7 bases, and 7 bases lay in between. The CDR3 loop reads CASSQDAREQYF. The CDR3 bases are TGTGCCAGCAGCCAAGATGCCCGGGAGCAGTACTTC.

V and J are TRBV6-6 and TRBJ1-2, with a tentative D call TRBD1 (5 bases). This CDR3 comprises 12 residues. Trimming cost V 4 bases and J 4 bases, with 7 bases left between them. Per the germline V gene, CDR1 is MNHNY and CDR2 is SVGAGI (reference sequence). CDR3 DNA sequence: TGTGCCAGCAGTTTAGACAGCTATGGCTACACCTTC. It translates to CASSLDSYGYTF.

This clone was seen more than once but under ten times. Here the CDR3 DNA reads TGTGCCAGCAGCTTACAGCGGAACATCTACAATGAGCAGTTCTTC. It codes for CASSLQRNIYNEQFF. The chain employs TRBV7-9 and TRBJ2-1; a weak D match, TRBD2 (5 bases). Looked up from germline, CDR1 is SEHNR and CDR2 is FQNEAQ (reference sequence). The CDR3 has 15 residues. V was clipped by 2 bases and J by 3 bases, with 11 bases between them.

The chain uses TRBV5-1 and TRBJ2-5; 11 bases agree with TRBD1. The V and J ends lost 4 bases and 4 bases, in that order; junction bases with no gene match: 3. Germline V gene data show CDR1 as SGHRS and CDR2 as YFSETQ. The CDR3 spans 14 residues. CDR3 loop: CASSIGQGAETQYF. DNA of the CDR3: TGCGCCAGCAGCATTGGACAGGGGGCAGAGACCCAGTACTTC.

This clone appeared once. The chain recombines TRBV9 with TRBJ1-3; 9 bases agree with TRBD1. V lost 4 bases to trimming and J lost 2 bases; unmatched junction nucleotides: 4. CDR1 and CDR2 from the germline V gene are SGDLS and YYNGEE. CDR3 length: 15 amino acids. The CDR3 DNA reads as TGTGCCAGCAGCCCGGACAGGGGAGCTGGAAACACCATATATTTT. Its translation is CASSPDRGAGNTIYF.

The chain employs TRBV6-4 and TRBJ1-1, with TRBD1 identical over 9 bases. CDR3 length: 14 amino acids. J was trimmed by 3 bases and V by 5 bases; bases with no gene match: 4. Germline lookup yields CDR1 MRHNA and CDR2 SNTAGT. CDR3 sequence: CASSLQGADTEAFF. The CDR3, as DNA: TGTGCCAGCAGTCTACAGGGGGCTGACACTGAAGCTTTCTTT.

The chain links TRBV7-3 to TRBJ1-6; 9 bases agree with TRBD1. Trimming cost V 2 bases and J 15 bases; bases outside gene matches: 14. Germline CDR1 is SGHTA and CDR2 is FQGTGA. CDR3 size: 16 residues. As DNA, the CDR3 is TGTGCCAGCAGCTTAGGAGCGGGACAGGGTGTTGGTCACCTCCACTTT. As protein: CASSLGAGQGVGHLHF.

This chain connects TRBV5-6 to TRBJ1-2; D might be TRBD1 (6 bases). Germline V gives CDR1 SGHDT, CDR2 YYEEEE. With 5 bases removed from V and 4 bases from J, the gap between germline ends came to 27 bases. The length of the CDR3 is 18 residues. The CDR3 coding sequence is TGTGCCAGCAGTACGTACCCAGGGGAGTCTGTCCTAGTCTATGGCTACACCTTC. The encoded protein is CASSTYPGESVLVYGYTF. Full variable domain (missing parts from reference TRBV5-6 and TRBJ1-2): DAGVTQSPTHLIKTRGQQVTLRCSPKSGHDTVSWYQQALGQGPQFIFQYYEEEERQRGNFPDRFSGHQFPNYSSELNVNALLLGDSALYLCASSTYPGESVLVYGYTFGSGTRLTVV.

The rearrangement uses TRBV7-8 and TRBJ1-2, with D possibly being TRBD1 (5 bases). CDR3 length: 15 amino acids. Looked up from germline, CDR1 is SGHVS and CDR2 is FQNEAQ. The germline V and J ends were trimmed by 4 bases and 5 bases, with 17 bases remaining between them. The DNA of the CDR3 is TGTGCCAGCAGCTCAGGACACTTTTTTGAGTATGGCTACACCTTC. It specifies CASSSGHFFEYGYTF.